This T cell receptor (beta chain) is drawn from a study of OX40 agonist ivuxolimab in advanced cancers. Study-level information: Males comprised 82.7% of the group, whose mean age was roughly 60 years (range roughly 20 to 85). Three patients showed partial responses: one hepatocellular carcinoma and two cutaneous melanoma cases. Findings of the study overall: On average, CD8+ T cells had more expanded clones than CD4+.

A note on this clone: Its matching antigen is unknown.

It was autoimmune disease history or systemic immunosuppression that excluded patients. Sequencing used immunoSEQ multiplex PCR; TCRdb keeps in-frame clones, though not all of them. The sample contains fewer than 65,000 clones, roughly 89% of which appear only once. The CDR3 extends over 11 amino acids. CDR1 and CDR2 from the germline V gene are SNHLY and FYNNEI. The V and J ends lost 1 base and 3 bases respectively, with 0 bases between them. V is TRBV2 and J is TRBJ2-5; D not resolved. The receptor was derived from an adult with an advanced solid tumor such as melanoma, head and neck, liver or kidney cancer. The sequencing here drew on CD4+ or CD8+ T cells sorted from blood, taken in a trial of the OX40 agonist ivuxolimab. CDR3 sequence reads: CASSEEETQYF. Written as DNA, the CDR3 is TGTGCCAGCAGTGAAGAAGAGACCCAGTACTTC.